Shown below are 13 T cell receptor beta chains from a single sample sequenced in a study of human T cells and chemical hapten exposure. Time point reported: healthy volunteer bleed at 6 weeks. The starting material, unfractionated whole blood, was used for total RNA extraction. In TCRdb, the RACE reads were re-called with MiXCR into one record per CDR3 protein. Here the sample spans roughly 71,000 distinct CDR3 sequences, 6% to 7% being singletons. The specimen sequenced was whole blood. These receptors were taken from a female donor in good health. Some clones in this sample may be carry-over from other donors' samples.

This clonotype has ten or more counts. The chain recombines TRBV6-6 with TRBJ2-3; 7 bases are a match to TRBD2. Germline V gene lookup returns CDR1 MNHNY and CDR2 SVGAGI (reference sequence). This CDR3 comprises 13 residues. The V gene end was trimmed by 11 bases and the J gene end by 0 bases; junction bases not matched to a gene: 5. The CDR3 coding sequence is TGTGCCGGCGGGGGTACTAGCACAGATACGCAGTATTTT. Translating it yields CAGGGTSTDTQYF.

This clonotype was detected many times. The CDR3 is CASRRGQQETQYF. The CDR3 nucleotides are TGTGCCAGCAGGCGAGGACAGCAAGAGACCCAGTACTTC. The rearrangement joins TRBV2 to TRBJ2-5; a weak D match, TRBD1 (6 bases). CDR1 and CDR2 from the germline V gene are SNHLY and FYNNEI. The CDR3 extends over 13 amino acids. V lost 6 bases and J 2 bases, leaving 10 bases between the germline ends. The whole variable domain, remainder taken from reference TRBV2 and TRBJ2-5, is EPEVTQTPSHQVTQMGQEVILRCVPISNHLYFYWYRQILGQKVEFLVSFYNNEISEKSEIFDDQFSVERPDGSNFTLKIRSTKLEDSAMYFCASRRGQQETQYFGPGTRLLVL.

The sample holds many counts of this clonotype. This chain links TRBV7-9 with TRBJ1-1, with 7 bases lining up with TRBD1. J gave up 6 bases and V 6 bases, and 10 bases lay outside the gene matches. The CDR3 loop spans 14 amino acids. The V gene's germline CDR1 is SEHNR and CDR2 FQNEAQ (reference sequence). The CDR3 protein is CASRFTGVTAEAFF. CDR3 nucleotide sequence: TGTGCCAGCAGATTCACAGGGGTAACGGCTGAAGCTTTCTTT.

The sample holds a few counts of this clonotype. The CDR3 nucleotides read TGTGCCAGCAGTCCCTTCAAGCTTGGGACTGAAGCTTTCTTT. This sequence encodes CASSPFKLGTEAFF. The chain recombines TRBV28 with TRBJ1-1; D uncertain. Germline lookup yields CDR1 MDHEN and CDR2 SYDVKM. The CDR3 contains 14 residues. Trimming cost V 5 bases and J 5 bases, with 15 bases left between them.

This clonotype was found a few times. This chain joins TRBV27 and TRBJ1-4; D is ambiguous. Trimming took 3 bases from V and 7 from J, leaving 6 bases between them. Germline V gives CDR1 MNHEY, CDR2 SMNVEV (reference sequence). The CDR3 contains 12 residues. CDR3 in amino acids: CASSFIGEKLFF. Here the CDR3 DNA reads TGTGCCAGCAGTTTTATCGGTGAAAAACTGTTTTTT.

This clonotype was found a few times. DNA for the CDR3: TGTGCCAGCAACGAGGGAGCTGCCGAGCAGTTCTTC. It codes for CASNEGAAEQFF. V usage is TRBV7-2 and J usage is TRBJ2-1, with D possibly matching TRBD2 (5 bases). Trimming shortened V by 7 bases and J by 10 bases, and 14 bases separated the two germline ends. From germline, CDR1 is SGHTA and CDR2 FQGNSA. The CDR3 runs 12 residues.

This clonotype showed up just a few times. The junction departs from germline at one end; a sequencing error may be responsible. The chain is built from TRBV7-2 and TRBJ2-3; D not certain. The CDR3 extends over 13 amino acids. Germline CDR1 and CDR2: SGHTA and FQGNSA. The CDR3 spells CASSLARRDSQYF. The CDR3 coding sequence is TGTGCCAGCAGCTTAGCGCGACGAGATTCGCAGTATTTT.

This clonotype has ten or more counts. The V gene is TRBV10-3, the J gene TRBJ2-7; unclear D gene. CDR1 and CDR2 (germline): ENHRY, SYGVKD. The CDR3 is 11 residues long. V lost 5 bases to trimming and J lost 2 bases, with 4 bases between them. CDR3: CAISQTYEQYF. In DNA form, the CDR3 reads TGTGCCATCAGTCAAACCTACGAGCAGTACTTC.

This clonotype has only a few counts. The J gene is TRBJ1-4, the V gene TRBV5-1; possible D gene TRBD1, 6 bases. This CDR3 has 16 residues. Germline CDR1 reads SGHRS; CDR2 reads YFSETQ. Trimming shortened V by 7 bases and J by 4 bases, and 20 bases separated the two germline ends. The CDR3 bases are TGCGCCAGCCGGCCGGAGGGAACAGGGATTAATGAAAAACTGTTTTTT. Translating it yields CASRPEGTGINEKLFF.

This clonotype was seen ten or more times. V and J are TRBV4-2 and TRBJ2-1; 10 bases fit TRBD2. Unmatched junction bases numbered 4, after V lost 1 base and J lost 4 bases. This CDR3 region has 16 residues. CDR1 LGHNA and CDR2 YNFKEQ come from the germline V gene. CDR3 in DNA: TGTGCCAGCAGCCAAGCCACTAGCGGGACGTACAATGAGCAGTTCTTC. Its protein is CASSQATSGTYNEQFF.

The chain is built from TRBV7-2 and TRBJ1-5, with 7 nucleotides matching TRBD1. The CDR3 length is 16 residues. V was pared by 6 bases and J by 3 bases, with 11 bases of the junction left unmatched. CDR1 is SGHTA and CDR2 is FQGNSA in the germline V gene. The CDR3 DNA sequence: TGTGCCAGCAGTTTACAGGGGTTACGGAACAATCAGCCCCAGCATTTT. Translated: CASSLQGLRNNQPQHF. Based on the CDR3 plus reference TRBV7-2 and TRBJ1-5, the full variable domain is GAGVSQSPSNKVTEKGKDVELRCDPISGHTALYWYRQSLGQGLEFLIYFQGNSAPDKSGLPSDRFSAERTGGSVSTLTIQRTQQEDSAVYLCASSLQGLRNNQPQHFGDGTRLSIL.

V and J are TRBV12-3 or TRBV12-4 and TRBJ2-6, with 8 bases identical to TRBD1. The CDR3 has 15 amino acids. Trimming removed 3 bases from V and 4 bases from J; junction bases left unmatched: 2. The CDR3 DNA reads as TGTGCCAGCAGTTTCAGGGGGCGCGGGGCCAACGTCCTGACTTTC. Amino acids: CASSFRGRGANVLTF.

This clonotype was seen ten or more times. The chain carries TRBV6-4 and TRBJ2-2, with TRBD1 matching 8 bases. Germline-derived CDR1 and CDR2 are MRHNA and SNTAGT. The ends lost 0 bases at V and 6 bases at J; junction bases unmatched: 3. The CDR3 extends over 15 amino acids. CDR3 sequence: CASSDSAGGAGELFF. Here the CDR3 DNA reads TGTGCCAGCAGTGACTCGGCAGGGGGCGCCGGGGAGCTGTTTTTT.